This passage covers 19 T cell receptor beta chains from one sample sequenced in a study of shared clonotypes between healthy human individuals. Some clones are missing from TCRdb's copy, which holds only in-frame ones; the method was immunoSEQ multiplex PCR. Of 450,000 or so clones listed, approximately 80% are singletons. The sequenced sample was PBMCs. Receptors were obtained from a woman aged 40 to 50 in good health. Some clones in this sample may be carry-over from other donors' samples.

In the case of this clone: A far more abundant clone sits one base away, making this likely a read error. The J gene is TRBJ2-7, the V gene TRBV4-3; no reliable D call. The CDR3 is 14 residues long. Per the germline V gene, CDR1 is LGHNA and CDR2 is YSLEER. The CDR3 loop reads CASNQDLQSYEQYF. Here the CDR3 DNA reads TGCGCCAGCAACCAAGATCTCCAGTCCTACGAGCAGTACTTC.

V usage is TRBV6-5 and J usage is TRBJ2-7, with D perhaps matching TRBD1 (6 bases). The germline gives CDR1 MNHEY, CDR2 SVGAGI. CDR3 length equals 14 residues. V lost 5 bases and J lost 3, with 14 bases in between. CDR3 region: CASSLRDTLYEQYF. The CDR3 nucleotides read TGTGCCAGCAGTCTCCGGGACACACTCTACGAGCAGTACTTC.

Notes on this clone: It differs at one base from a far larger clone, so likely a read error. In this CDR3 the conserved last residue, phenylalanine or tryptophan, is missing, so a read error is likely. Other DNA sequences in the same sample also yield this CDR3. The chain has TRBV19 and TRBJ1-5; D unresolved. The ends were cut back, 5 bases at V and 7 bases at J, with 12 bases in the middle. The V gene's germline CDR1 is LNHDA and CDR2 SQIVND (reference sequence). This CDR3 comprises 13 residues. CDR3 in amino acids: CASSEVRGQPQHL. As DNA, the CDR3 is TGTGCCAGTAGTGAGGTCCGAGGGCAGCCCCAGCATCTT.

The rearrangement uses TRBV5-1 and TRBJ2-2; 7 bases align to TRBD1. The V and J ends lost 4 bases and 2 bases, in that order; junction bases with no gene match: 5. The CDR3 extends over 15 amino acids. CDR1 is SGHRS, CDR2 YFSETQ, per germline. The CDR3 DNA sequence: TGCGCCAGCAGCCGGACAGGCCCTAACACCGGGGAGCTGTTTTTT. Its translation is CASSRTGPNTGELFF. The full variable domain, completed using reference TRBV5-1 and TRBJ2-2, is KAGVTQTPRYLIKTRGQQVTLSCSPISGHRSVSWYQQTPGQGLQFLFEYFSETQRNKGNFPGRFSGRQFSNSRSEMNVSTLELGDSALYLCASSRTGPNTGELFFGEGSRLTVL.

This chain uses TRBV7-9 with TRBJ1-4; D is possibly TRBD1 (5 bases). The CDR3 runs 12 residues. The germline CDR1 and CDR2 sequences are SEHNR and FQNEAQ (reference sequence). The V end lost 5 bases, the J end lost 7 bases, and 8 bases lay between the germline ends. This chain's CDR3 is CASSTRGEKLFF. CDR3 DNA sequence: TGTGCCAGCAGCACGAGGGGTGAAAAACTGTTTTTT.

The chain joins TRBV19 to TRBJ1-2; 8 bases map to TRBD1. The CDR3 length is 14 residues. The V and J ends lost 1 base and 7 bases, in that order; junction bases with no gene match: 5. The germline gives CDR1 LNHDA, CDR2 SQIVND (reference sequence). The CDR3 DNA follows: TGTGCCAGTAGTATAGTCACAGGGGGATCTGGCTACACCTTC. Its translation: CASSIVTGGSGYTF.

Comment on this clone: It differs at one base from a far larger clone, so likely a read error. Other DNA variants within this sample encode the same CDR3. J is TRBJ2-7 and V is TRBV7-9; D gene uncertain. CDR1 is SEHNR and CDR2 is FQNEAQ in the germline V gene (reference sequence). The CDR3 runs to 13 residues. The V and J ends lost 2 bases and 6 bases respectively, with 11 bases between them. The CDR3 DNA reads as TGTGCCAGCAGCTTACATAGGGAAAGCGAGCAGTACTTC. As protein: CASSLHRESEQYF.

The gene calls are TRBV28 and TRBJ1-5; possibly TRBD1 for D (5 bases). CDR3 length: 14 amino acids. Germline CDR1 and CDR2: MDHEN and SYDVKM. Deletions cut 8 bases from V and 1 base from J, with 12 bases between. The CDR3 is CASEVGGSNQPQHF. The CDR3 nucleotides read TGTGCCAGCGAGGTGGGGGGGAGCAATCAGCCCCAGCATTTT.

This clone has a handful of counts. The gene calls are TRBV2 and TRBJ2-2, with D possibly matching TRBD1 (6 bases). Deletions cut 8 bases from V and 4 bases from J, with 11 bases between. Per germline, CDR1 SNHLY and CDR2 FYNNEI. The CDR3 runs to 13 residues. CDR3 DNA: TGTGCCAGCCACGGGACAAGCACCGGGGAGCTGTTTTTT. As protein: CASHGTSTGELFF.

V and J are TRBV7-2 and TRBJ2-3; D is perhaps TRBD1 or TRBD2 (5 bases each). Germline CDR1 is SGHTA and CDR2 is FQGNSA. The V and J ends lost 7 bases and 1 base respectively, with 18 bases between them. There are 16 residues in the CDR3. DNA for the CDR3: TGTGCCAGCATCTCAAGTGTCGGGGCCGGCACAGATACGCAGTATTTT. It codes for CASISSVGAGTDTQYF.

The chain recombines TRBV18 with TRBJ2-3, with D perhaps TRBD2 (5 bases). Trimming shortened V by 3 bases and J by 3 bases, and 7 bases separated the two germline ends. The CDR3 covers 13 residues. Germline V CDR1 and CDR2: KGHSH, LQKENI. CDR3: CASSPRRTDTQYF. The DNA for the CDR3 is TGTGCCAGCTCACCGCGGAGGACAGATACGCAGTATTTT.

The chain has TRBV6-1 and TRBJ2-7; weak D call: TRBD1 (5 bases). Germline loops: CDR1 MNHNS, CDR2 SASEGT. The CDR3 extends over 12 amino acids. With 6 bases removed from V and 6 bases from J, the gap between germline ends came to 12 bases. Here the CDR3 DNA reads TGTGCCAGCAGCAGGGATCCCCCCGAGCAGTACTTC. Protein sequence: CASSRDPPEQYF.

As concerns this clone: A far larger clone is a single base away, which makes a read error likely. The chain has TRBV5-1 and TRBJ1-3, with D hard to call. V lost 4 bases and J 6 bases, leaving 5 bases between the germline ends. The CDR3 spans 11 residues. From germline, CDR1 is SGHRS and CDR2 YFSETQ. Here the CDR3 DNA reads TGCGCCAGCAGCATAGTAAACACCATATATTTT. Translated, it gives CASSIVNTIYF.

The V call is TRBV7-8, the J call TRBJ2-1, with TRBD2 matching over 11 bases. This CDR3 contains 14 residues. The germline CDR1 and CDR2 sequences are SGHVS and FQNEAQ. J lost 8 bases, V lost 5 bases, and 5 bases had no gene match. CDR3 coding DNA: TGTGCCAGCAGCCCTAGGACTAGCGGGTATGAGCAGTTCTTC. It is translated as CASSPRTSGYEQFF.

About this clone: A far larger clone is one nucleotide away, so this likely arose from a read error. V gene TRBV11-2 combines with J gene TRBJ1-1; D is undetermined. Germline V gene sequence: CDR1 SGHAT, CDR2 FQNNGV. CDR3 size: 16 residues. The CDR3 nucleotides read TGTGCCAGCAGCTTAGAATTCAAGGTGGCGCGCACTGGAGCTTTCTTT. Translating it yields CASSLEFKVARTGAFF.

A remark on this clone: This probably arose from a read error, given a far larger clone one base away. CDR3 sequence (DNA): TGTGCCAGCAGCCCGGGACTAGCGGGAGAGACCCAGTACTTC. It translates to CASSPGLAGETQYF. The V and J genes are TRBV7-7 and TRBJ2-5, with 12 positions matching TRBD2. V gave up 5 bases and J gave up 4 bases; unmatched junction bases: 2. The CDR3 totals 14 residues. CDR1 is SSHAT, CDR2 FNYEAQ, per germline (reference sequence).

The table lists this clone with a count of one. The chain carries TRBV29-1 and TRBJ2-5; 8 bases line up with TRBD1. V dropped 6 bases and J dropped 5; count of bases not matched to a gene: 5. This CDR3 region has 12 residues. Germline values: CDR1 SQVTM, CDR2 ANQGSEA. CDR3 DNA: TGCAGCGTCGACAGGGGCCGGGAGACCCAGTACTTC. Translating gives CSVDRGRETQYF.

V gene TRBV7-8 combines with J gene TRBJ2-7; D perhaps matches TRBD2 (6 bases). V was clipped by 5 bases and J by 0 bases, with 23 bases between them. Germline V CDR1 and CDR2: SGHVS, FQNEAQ. There are 18 residues in the CDR3. For the CDR3, the DNA is TGTGCCAGCAGCCCTGCCGGGACTCCTCGTCTTGGCTCCTACGAGCAGTACTTC. As protein: CASSPAGTPRLGSYEQYF.

On this clone: A clone one base away is much larger, so this may be a read error. The V gene is TRBV7-3, the J gene TRBJ2-7; D perhaps matches TRBD2 (5 bases). CDR3 length equals 13 residues. The germline V gene encodes CDR1 SGHTA and CDR2 FQGTGA. The CDR3 DNA reads TGTACCAGCAGCTTAAGGACTGACTACGAGCAGTACTTC. This encodes CTSSLRTDYEQYF. The whole variable domain, remainder taken from reference TRBV7-3 and TRBJ2-7, is GAGVSQTPSNKVTEKGKYVELRCDPISGHTALYWYRQSLGQGPEFLIYFQGTGAADDSGLPNDRFFAVRPEGSVSTLKIQRTERGDSAVYLCTSSLRTDYEQYFGPGTRLTVT.